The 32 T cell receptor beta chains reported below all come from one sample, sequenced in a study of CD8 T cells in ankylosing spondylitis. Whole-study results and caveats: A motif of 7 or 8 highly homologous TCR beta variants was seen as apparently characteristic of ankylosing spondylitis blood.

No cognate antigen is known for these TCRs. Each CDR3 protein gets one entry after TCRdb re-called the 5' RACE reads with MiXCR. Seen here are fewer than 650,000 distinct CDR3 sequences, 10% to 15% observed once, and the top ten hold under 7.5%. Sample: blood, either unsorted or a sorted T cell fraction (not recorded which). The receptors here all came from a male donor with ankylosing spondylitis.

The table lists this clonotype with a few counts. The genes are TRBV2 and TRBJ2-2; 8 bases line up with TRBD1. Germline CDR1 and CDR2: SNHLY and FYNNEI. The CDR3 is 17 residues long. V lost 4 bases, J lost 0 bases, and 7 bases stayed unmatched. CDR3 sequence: CASSAWGQATNTGELFF. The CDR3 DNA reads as TGTGCCAGCAGTGCGTGGGGACAGGCAACGAACACCGGGGAGCTGTTTTTT.

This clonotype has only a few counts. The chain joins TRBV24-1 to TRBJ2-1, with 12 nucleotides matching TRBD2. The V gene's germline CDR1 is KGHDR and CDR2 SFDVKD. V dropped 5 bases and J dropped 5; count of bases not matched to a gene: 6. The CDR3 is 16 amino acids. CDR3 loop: CATSGVGLAGHNEQFF. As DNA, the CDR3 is TGTGCCACCAGTGGAGTGGGACTAGCGGGCCACAATGAGCAGTTCTTC.

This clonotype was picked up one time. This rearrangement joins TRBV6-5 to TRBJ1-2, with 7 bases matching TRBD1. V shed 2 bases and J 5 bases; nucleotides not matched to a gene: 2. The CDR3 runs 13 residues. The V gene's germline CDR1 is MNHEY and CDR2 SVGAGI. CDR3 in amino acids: CASSYRDRYGYTF. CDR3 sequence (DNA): TGTGCCAGCAGTTACCGGGACAGATATGGCTACACCTTC.

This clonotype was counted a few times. CDR3 residues: CATRDRLNTEAFF. The DNA for the CDR3 is TGTGCCACTAGGGACCGCTTAAACACTGAAGCTTTCTTT. The rearrangement joins TRBV24-1 to TRBJ1-1; D possibly corresponds to TRBD1 (5 bases). This CDR3 contains 13 residues. CDR1 is KGHDR and CDR2 is SFDVKD in the germline V gene. Trimming left V 10 bases short and J 2 bases short, with 13 bases between.

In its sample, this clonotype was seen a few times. Here the CDR3 reads CASSRRRERYNEQFF. CDR3 coding DNA: TGTGCCAGTAGTCGTAGGCGGGAGCGTTACAATGAGCAGTTCTTC. The chain is built from TRBV19 and TRBJ2-1, with 7 bases lining up with TRBD2. This CDR3 is built from 15 residues. Germline V gene lookup returns CDR1 LNHDA and CDR2 SQIVND (reference sequence). With V trimmed by 5 bases and J by 4 bases, 8 bases remained unmatched.

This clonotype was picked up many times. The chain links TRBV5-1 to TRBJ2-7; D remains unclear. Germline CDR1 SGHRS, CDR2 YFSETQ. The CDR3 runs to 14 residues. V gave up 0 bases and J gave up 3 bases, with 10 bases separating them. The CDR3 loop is CASSLDSRYYEQYV. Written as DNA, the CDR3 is TGCGCCAGCAGCTTGGACAGTAGGTACTACGAGCAGTACGTC.

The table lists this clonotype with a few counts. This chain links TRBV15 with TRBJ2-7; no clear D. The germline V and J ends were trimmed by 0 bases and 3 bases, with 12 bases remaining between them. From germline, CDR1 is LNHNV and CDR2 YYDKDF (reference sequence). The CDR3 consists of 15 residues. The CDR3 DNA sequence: TGTGCCACCAGCAGAGATGGAGACCAGCACTACGAGCAGTACGTC. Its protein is CATSRDGDQHYEQYV.

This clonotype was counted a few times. In DNA, the CDR3 is TGCAGTGCTAGAGGAGTGGTGGTAGATACGCAGTATTTT. Protein sequence: CSARGVVVDTQYF. The chain employs TRBV20-1 and TRBJ2-3; D gene unclear. Germline CDR1 and CDR2: DFQATT and SNEGSKA (reference sequence). This CDR3 contains 13 residues. Trimming removed 1 base at V and 5 bases at J, with 10 bases between.

CDR3 loop: CASSEVRGNSPLHF. For the CDR3, the DNA is TGTGCCAGCAGTGAGGTACGGGGGAATTCACCCCTCCACTTT. The chain has TRBV25-1 and TRBJ1-6, with D tentatively TRBD1 (5 bases). Germline V gene sequence: CDR1 MGHDK, CDR2 SYGVNS. The CDR3 consists of 14 residues. V was cut by 3 bases and J by 7 bases, with 10 bases left in between.

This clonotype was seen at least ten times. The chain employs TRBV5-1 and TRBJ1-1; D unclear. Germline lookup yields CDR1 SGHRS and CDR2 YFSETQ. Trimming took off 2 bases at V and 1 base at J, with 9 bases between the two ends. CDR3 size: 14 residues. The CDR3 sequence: CASSFLKGNTEAFF. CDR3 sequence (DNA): TGCGCCAGCAGCTTCTTAAAGGGGAACACTGAAGCTTTCTTT.

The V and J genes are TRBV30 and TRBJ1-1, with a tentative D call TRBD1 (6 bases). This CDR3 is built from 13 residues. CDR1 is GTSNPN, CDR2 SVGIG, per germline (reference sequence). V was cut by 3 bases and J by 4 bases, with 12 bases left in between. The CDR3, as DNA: TGTGCCTGGAGGGAAGGACAGAGCACTGAAGCTTTCTTT. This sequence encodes CAWREGQSTEAFF.

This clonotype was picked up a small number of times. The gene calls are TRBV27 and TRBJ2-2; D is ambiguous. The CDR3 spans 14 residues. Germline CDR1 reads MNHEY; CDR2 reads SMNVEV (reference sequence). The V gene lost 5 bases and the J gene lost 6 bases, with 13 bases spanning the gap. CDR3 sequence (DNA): TGTGCCAGCAGTCCTTGGTCGAGCCCCGGGGAGCTGTTTTTT. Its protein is CASSPWSSPGELFF.

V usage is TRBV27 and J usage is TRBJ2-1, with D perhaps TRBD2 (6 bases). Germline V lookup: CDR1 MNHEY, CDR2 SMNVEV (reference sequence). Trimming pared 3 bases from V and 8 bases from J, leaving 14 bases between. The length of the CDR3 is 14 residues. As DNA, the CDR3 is TGTGCCAGCAGTTTCCGGGGTGGAGGGCATGAGCAGTTCTTC. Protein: CASSFRGGGHEQFF.

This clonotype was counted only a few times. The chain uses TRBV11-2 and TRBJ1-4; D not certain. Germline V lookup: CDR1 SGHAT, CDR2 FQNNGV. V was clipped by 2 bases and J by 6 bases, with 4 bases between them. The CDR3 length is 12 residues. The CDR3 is CASSLFDEKLFF. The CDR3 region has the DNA TGTGCCAGCAGCTTATTTGATGAAAAACTGTTTTTT.

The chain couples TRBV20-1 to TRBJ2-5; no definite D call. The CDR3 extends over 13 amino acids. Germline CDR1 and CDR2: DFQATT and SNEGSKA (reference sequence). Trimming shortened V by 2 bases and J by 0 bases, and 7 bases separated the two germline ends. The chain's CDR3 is CSARSLDQETQYF. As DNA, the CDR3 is TGCAGTGCTAGATCCCTGGACCAAGAGACCCAGTACTTC.

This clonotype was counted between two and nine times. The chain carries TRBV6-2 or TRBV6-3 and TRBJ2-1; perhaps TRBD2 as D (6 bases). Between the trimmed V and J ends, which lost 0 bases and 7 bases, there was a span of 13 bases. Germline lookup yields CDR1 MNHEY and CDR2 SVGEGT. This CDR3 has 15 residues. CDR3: CASSYSIAEENEQFF. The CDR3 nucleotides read TGTGCCAGCAGTTACTCAATAGCGGAGGAAAATGAGCAGTTCTTC.

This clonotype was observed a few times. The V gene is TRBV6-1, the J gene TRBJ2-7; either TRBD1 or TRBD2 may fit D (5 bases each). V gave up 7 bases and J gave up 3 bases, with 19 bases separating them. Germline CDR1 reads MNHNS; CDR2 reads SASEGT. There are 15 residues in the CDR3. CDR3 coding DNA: TGTGCCAGCACCTACCGGGGCTACCGCCTCTACGAGCAGTACTTC. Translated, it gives CASTYRGYRLYEQYF.

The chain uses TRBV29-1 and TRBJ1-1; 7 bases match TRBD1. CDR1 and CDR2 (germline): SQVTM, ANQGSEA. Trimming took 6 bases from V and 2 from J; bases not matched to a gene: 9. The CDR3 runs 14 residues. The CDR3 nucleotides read TGCAGCGTCCAAGGAACAGGGGCTAACACTGAAGCTTTCTTT. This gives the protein CSVQGTGANTEAFF.

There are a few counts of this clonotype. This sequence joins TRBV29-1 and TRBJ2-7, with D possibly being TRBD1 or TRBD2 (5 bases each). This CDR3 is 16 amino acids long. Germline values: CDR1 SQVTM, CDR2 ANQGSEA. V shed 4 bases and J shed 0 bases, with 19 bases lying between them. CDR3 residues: CSVVGVRGSISYEQYF. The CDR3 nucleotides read TGCAGCGTTGTAGGGGTGAGAGGGTCCATCTCCTACGAGCAGTACTTC.

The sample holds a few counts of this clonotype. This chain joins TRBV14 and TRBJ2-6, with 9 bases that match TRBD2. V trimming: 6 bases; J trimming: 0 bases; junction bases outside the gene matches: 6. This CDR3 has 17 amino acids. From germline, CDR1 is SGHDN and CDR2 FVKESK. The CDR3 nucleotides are TGTGCCAGCAGTCTACTAGCGGGTCGCTCTGGGGCCAACGTCCTGACTTTC. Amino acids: CASSLLAGRSGANVLTF.

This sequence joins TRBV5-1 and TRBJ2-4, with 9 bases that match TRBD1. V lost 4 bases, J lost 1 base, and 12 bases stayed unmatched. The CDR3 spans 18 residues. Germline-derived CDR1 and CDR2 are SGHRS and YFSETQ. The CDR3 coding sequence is TGCGCCAGCAGCCCGCTATGGACAGGGGCCTTGGCCAAAAACATTCAGTACTTC. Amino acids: CASSPLWTGALAKNIQYF.

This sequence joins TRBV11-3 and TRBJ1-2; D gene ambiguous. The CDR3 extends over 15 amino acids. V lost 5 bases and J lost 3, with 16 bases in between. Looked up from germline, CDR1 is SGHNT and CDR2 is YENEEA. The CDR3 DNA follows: TGTGCCAGCAGCCCACAACTGGGGTTAGACTATGGCTACACCTTC. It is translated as CASSPQLGLDYGYTF. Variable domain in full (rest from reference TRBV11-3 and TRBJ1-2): EAGVVQSPRYKIIEKKQPVAFWCNPISGHNTLYWYLQNLGQGPELLIRYENEEAVDDSQLPKDRFSAERLKGVDSTLKIQPAELGDSAVYLCASSPQLGLDYGYTFGSGTRLTVV.

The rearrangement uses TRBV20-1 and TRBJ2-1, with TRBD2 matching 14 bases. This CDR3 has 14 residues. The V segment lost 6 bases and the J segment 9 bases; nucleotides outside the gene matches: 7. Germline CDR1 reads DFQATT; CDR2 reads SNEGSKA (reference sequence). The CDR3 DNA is TGCAGTGCAACCGGGACTAGCGGGAGAGGTGAGCAGTTCTTC. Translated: CSATGTSGRGEQFF.

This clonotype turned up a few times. CDR3 loop: CASSADRGDYEQYF. In DNA form, the CDR3 reads TGTGCCAGCAGTGCAGACAGGGGGGATTACGAGCAGTACTTC. The gene calls are TRBV2 and TRBJ2-7, with 9 bases that match TRBD1. Germline lookup yields CDR1 SNHLY and CDR2 FYNNEI. This CDR3 comprises 14 residues. The trim removed 4 bases at V and 4 bases at J, leaving 5 bases unmatched.

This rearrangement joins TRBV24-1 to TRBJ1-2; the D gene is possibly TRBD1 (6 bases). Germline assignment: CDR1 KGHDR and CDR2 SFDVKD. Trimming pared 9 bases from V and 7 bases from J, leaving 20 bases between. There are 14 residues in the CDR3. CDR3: CATSPRGAGSGYTF. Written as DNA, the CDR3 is TGTGCCACCTCGCCCCGGGGGGCAGGCAGTGGCTACACCTTC.

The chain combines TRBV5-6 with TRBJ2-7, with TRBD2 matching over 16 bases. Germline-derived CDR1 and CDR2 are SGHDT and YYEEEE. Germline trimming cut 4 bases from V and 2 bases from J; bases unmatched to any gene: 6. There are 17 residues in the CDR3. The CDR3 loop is CASSGTSGRAIAYEQYV. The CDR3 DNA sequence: TGTGCCAGCAGCGGGACTAGCGGGAGGGCCATAGCCTACGAGCAGTACGTC.

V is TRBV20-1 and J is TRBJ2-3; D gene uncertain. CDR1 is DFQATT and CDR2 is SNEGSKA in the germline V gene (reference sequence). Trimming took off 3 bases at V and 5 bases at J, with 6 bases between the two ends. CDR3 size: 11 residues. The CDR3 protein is CSASPGDTQYF. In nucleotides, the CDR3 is TGCAGTGCTAGCCCTGGAGATACGCAGTATTTT.

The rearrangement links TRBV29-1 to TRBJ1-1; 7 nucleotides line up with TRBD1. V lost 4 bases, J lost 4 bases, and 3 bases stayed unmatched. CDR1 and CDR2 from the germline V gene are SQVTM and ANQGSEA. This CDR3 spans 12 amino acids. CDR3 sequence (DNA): TGCAGCGTTGCCAGGGGGGGCACTGAAGCTTTCTTT. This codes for CSVARGGTEAFF.

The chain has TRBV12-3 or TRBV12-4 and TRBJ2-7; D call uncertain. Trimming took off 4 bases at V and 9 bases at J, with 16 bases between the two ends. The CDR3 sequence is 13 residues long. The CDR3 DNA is TGTGCCAGCAGTTCTGAGACCCGACGGTCGCAGTACTTC. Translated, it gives CASSSETRRSQYF.

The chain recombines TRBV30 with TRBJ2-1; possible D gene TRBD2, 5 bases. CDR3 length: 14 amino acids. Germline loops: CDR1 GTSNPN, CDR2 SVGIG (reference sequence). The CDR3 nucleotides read TGTGCACTGCGTGAGGGTCCCTCCTACAATGAGCAGTTCTTC. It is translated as CALREGPSYNEQFF.

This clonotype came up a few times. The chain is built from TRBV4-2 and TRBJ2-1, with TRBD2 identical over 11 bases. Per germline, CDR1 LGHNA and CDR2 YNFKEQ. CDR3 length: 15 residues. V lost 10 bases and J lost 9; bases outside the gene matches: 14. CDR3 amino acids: CATQPGTSGRGEQFF. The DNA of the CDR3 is TGTGCCACCCAGCCTGGGACTAGCGGCCGGGGTGAGCAGTTCTTC.

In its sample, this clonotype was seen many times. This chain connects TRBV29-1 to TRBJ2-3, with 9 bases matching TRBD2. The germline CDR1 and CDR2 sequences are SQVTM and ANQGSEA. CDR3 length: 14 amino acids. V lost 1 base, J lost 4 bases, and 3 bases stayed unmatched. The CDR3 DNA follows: TGCAGCGTTGAAGGCGGGAGGGAAGCAGATACGCAGTATTTT. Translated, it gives CSVEGGREADTQYF.